This T cell receptor (beta chain) is drawn from a study of monozygotic twins with inflammatory bowel disease. TCRdb re-called the 5' RACE reads and shows each CDR3 protein once, DNA omitted. In all, the sample yields about 380,000 distinct CDR3 sequences. In the case of this clonotype: Antigen unknown.

Notes on the study in general: Varied immunosuppressive treatments among patients may have increased repertoire variability.

This CDR3 spans 13 amino acids. The germline V gene has CDR1 SGHRS and CDR2 YFSETQ. Staff drew a roughly 2.5 ml blood sample from each donor. The TCR was taken from a human donor with ulcerative colitis or Crohn's disease, or a healthy co-twin of an affected twin (not recorded which). The sequenced material came from blood. The J gene is TRBJ2-3, the V gene TRBV5-1; no DNA is available, so the TRBD2 call from TCRdb remains unchecked. The CDR3 loop is CASSLDEGDTQYF.